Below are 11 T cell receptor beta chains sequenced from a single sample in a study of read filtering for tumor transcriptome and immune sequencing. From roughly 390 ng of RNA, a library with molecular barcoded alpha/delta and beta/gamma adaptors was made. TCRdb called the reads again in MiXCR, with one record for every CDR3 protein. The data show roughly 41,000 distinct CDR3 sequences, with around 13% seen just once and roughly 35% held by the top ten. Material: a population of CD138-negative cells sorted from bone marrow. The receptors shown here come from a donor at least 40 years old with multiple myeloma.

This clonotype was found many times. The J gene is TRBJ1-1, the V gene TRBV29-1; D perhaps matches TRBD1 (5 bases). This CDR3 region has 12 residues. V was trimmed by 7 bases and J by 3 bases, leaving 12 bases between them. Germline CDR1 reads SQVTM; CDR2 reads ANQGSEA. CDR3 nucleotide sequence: TGCAGCGCCTGGGACGGCGACACTGAAGCTTTCTTT. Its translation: CSAWDGDTEAFF.

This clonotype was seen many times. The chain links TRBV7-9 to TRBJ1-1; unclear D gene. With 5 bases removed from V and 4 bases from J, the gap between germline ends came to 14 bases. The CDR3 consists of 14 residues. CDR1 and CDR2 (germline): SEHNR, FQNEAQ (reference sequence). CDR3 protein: CASSLPGQSTEAFF. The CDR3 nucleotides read TGTGCCAGCAGCCTGCCCGGGCAGAGCACTGAAGCTTTCTTT.

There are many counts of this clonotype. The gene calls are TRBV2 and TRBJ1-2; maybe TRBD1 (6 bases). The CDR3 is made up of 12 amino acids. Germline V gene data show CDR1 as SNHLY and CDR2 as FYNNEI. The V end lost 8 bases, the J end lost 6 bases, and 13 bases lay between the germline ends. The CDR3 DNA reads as TGTGCCAGCGACTGGGACAAGAATGGCTACACCTTC. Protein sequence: CASDWDKNGYTF.

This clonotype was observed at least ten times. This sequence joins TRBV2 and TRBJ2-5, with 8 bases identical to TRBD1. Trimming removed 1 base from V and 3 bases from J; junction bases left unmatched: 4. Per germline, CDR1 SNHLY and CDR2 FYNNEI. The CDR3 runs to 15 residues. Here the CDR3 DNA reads TGTGCCAGCAGTGAAGATCTGGGACAGGAAGAGACCCAGTACTTC. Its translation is CASSEDLGQEETQYF.

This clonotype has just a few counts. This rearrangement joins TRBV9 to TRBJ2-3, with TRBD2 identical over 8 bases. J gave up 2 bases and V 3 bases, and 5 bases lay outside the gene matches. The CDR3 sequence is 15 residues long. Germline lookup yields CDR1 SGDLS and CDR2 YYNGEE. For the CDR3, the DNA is TGTGCCAGCAGCGCCACTAGCGGTTACACAGATACGCAGTATTTT. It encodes CASSATSGYTDTQYF.

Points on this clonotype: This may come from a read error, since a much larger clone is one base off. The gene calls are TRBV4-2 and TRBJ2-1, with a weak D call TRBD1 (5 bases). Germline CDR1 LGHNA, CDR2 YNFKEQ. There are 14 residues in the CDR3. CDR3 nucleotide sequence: TGTGCCAGCAGCCAAGATGAGACAGCCAATGAGCAGTCCTTC. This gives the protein CASSQDETANEQSF.

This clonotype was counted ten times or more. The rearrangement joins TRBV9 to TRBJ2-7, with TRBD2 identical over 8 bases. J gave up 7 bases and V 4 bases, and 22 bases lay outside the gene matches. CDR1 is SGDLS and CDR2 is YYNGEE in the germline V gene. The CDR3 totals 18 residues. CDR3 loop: CASSSDEAGGGNFGEQYF. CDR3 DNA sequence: TGTGCCAGCAGCTCTGATGAGGCGGGAGGAGGGAACTTCGGGGAGCAGTACTTC.

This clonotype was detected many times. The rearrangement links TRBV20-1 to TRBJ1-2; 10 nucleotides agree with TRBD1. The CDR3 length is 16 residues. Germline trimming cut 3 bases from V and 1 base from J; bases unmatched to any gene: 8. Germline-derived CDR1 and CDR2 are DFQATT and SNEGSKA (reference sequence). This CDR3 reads CSASSLTGGYNYGYTF. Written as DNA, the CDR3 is TGCAGTGCTAGCTCCTTGACAGGGGGCTATAACTATGGCTACACCTTC.

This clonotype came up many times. The CDR3 DNA reads as TGCGCCAGCAGCTTGGGCCCGGGACAGACTAATGAAAAACTGTTTTTT. This encodes CASSLGPGQTNEKLFF. The gene calls are TRBV5-1 and TRBJ1-4, with TRBD1 identical over 7 bases. After removal of 0 bases from V and 2 bases from J, the junction contained 4 bases not matched to a gene. This CDR3 contains 16 residues. Germline V gene lookup returns CDR1 SGHRS and CDR2 YFSETQ.

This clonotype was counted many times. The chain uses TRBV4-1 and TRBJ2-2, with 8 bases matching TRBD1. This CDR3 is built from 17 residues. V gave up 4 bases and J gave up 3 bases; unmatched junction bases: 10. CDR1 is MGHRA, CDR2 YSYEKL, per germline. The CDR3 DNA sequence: TGCGCCAGCAGCCGGGAGCCAGGGGGCGGCGACACCGGGGAGCTGTTTTTT. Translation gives CASSREPGGGDTGELFF.

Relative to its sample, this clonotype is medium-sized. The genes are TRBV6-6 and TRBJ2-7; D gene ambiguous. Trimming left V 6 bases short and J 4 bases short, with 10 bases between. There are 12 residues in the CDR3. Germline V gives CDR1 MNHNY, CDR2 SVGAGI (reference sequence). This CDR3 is CASRGSNYEQYF. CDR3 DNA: TGTGCCAGCAGGGGTAGCAATTACGAGCAGTACTTC.